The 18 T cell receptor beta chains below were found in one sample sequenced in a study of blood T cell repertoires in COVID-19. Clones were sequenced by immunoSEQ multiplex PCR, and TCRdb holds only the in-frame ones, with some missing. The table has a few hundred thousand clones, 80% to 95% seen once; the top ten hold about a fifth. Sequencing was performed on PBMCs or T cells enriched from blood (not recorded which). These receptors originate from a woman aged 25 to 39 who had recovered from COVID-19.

The CDR3 region has the DNA TGTGCCAGCAAGATCGGAGCGGGAGAGGTCGATGAGCAGTTCTTC. It translates to CASKIGAGEVDEQFF. V is TRBV7-9 and J is TRBJ2-1; 8 nucleotides match TRBD2. V shed 7 bases, J shed 8 bases, and the junction held 13 bases outside the gene matches. Germline V gene data show CDR1 as SEHNR and CDR2 as FQNEAQ (reference sequence). The CDR3 is made up of 15 amino acids. The whole variable domain, filled in from reference TRBV7-9 and TRBJ2-1, reads DTGVSQNPRHKITKRGQNVTFRCDPISEHNRLYWYRQTLGQGPEFLTYFQNEAQLEKSRLLSDRFSAERPKGSFSTLEIQRTEQGDSAMYLCASKIGAGEVDEQFFGPGTRLTVL.

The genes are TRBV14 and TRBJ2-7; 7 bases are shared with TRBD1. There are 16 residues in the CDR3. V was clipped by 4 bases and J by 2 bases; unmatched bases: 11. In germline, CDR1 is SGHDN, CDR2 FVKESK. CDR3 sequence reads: CASSPQGQPPPYEQYF. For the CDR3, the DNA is TGTGCCAGCAGCCCGCAGGGACAGCCACCTCCCTACGAGCAGTACTTC.

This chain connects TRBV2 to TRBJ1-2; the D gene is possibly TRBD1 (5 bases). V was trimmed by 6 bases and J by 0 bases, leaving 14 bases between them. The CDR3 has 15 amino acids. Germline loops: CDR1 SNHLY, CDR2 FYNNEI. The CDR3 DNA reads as TGTGCCAGCAGCTTTGACAGCAAATCTAACTATGGCTACACCTTC. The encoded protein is CASSFDSKSNYGYTF.

The CDR3 bases are TGTGCCAGTAGCCGCCGACGGGAAGCAACTAATGAAAAACTGTTTTTT. Protein: CASSRRREATNEKLFF. J is TRBJ1-4 and V is TRBV19, with D unclear. V was cut by 6 bases and J by 0 bases, with 14 bases left in between. CDR1 and CDR2 (germline): LNHDA, SQIVND (reference sequence). The CDR3 loop spans 16 amino acids.

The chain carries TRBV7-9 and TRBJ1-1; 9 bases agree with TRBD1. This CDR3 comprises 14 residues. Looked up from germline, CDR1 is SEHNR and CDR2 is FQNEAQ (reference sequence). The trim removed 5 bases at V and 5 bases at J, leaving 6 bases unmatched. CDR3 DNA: TGTGCCAGCAGCATACAGGGGGCGAGGACTGAAGCTTTCTTT. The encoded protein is CASSIQGARTEAFF.

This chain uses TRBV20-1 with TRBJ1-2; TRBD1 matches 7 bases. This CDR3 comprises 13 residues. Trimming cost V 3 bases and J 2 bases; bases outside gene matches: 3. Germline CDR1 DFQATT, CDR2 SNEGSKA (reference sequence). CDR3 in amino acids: CSASQGGNYGYTF. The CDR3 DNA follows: TGCAGTGCTAGTCAGGGGGGCAACTATGGCTACACCTTC.

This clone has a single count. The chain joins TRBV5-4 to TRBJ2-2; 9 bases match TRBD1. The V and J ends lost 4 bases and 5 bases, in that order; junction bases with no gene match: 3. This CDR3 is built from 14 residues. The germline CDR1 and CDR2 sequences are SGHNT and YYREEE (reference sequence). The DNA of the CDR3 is TGTGCCAGCAGCACCGGGACAGGGACCGGGGAGCTGTTTTTT. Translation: CASSTGTGTGELFF.

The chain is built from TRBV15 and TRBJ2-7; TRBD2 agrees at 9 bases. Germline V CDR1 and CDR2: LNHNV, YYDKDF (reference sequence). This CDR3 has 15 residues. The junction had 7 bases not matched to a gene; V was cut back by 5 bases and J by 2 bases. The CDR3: CATSLRLAAPYEQYF. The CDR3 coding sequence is TGTGCCACCAGCTTGCGACTAGCGGCTCCCTACGAGCAGTACTTC. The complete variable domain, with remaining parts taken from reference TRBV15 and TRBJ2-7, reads DAMVIQNPRYQVTQFGKPVTLSCSQTLNHNVMYWYQQKSSQAPKLLFHYYDKDFNNEADTPDNFQSRRPNTSFCFLDIRSPGLGDTAMYLCATSLRLAAPYEQYFGPGTRLTVT.

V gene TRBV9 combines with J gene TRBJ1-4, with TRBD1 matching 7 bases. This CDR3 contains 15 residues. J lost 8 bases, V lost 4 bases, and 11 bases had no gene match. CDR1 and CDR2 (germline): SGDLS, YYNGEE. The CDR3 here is CASSKTGAPGEKLFF. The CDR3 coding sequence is TGTGCCAGCAGCAAAACAGGGGCCCCGGGGGAAAAACTGTTTTTT.

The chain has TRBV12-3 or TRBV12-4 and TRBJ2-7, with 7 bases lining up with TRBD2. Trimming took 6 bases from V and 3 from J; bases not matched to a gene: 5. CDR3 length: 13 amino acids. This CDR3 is CASSPGTIYEQYF. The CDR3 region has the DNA TGTGCCAGCAGCCCCGGGACTATCTACGAGCAGTACTTC.

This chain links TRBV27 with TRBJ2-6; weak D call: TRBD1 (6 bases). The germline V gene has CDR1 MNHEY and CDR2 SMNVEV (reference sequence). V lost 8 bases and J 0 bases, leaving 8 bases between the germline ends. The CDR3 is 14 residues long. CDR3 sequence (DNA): TGTGCCAGCGTAGGGGGCTCTGGGGCCAACGTCCTGACTTTC. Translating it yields CASVGGSGANVLTF. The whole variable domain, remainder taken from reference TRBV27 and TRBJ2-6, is EAQVTQNPRYLITVTGKKLTVTCSQNMNHEYMSWYRQDPGLGLRQIYYSMNVEVTDKGDVPEGYKVSRKEKRNFPLILESPSPNQTSLYFCASVGGSGANVLTFGAGSRLTVL.

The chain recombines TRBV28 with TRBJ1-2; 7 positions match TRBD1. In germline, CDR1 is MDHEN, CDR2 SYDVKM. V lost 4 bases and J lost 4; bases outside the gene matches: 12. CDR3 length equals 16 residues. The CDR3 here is CASSWPEGARIYGYTF. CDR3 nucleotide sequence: TGTGCCAGCAGTTGGCCGGAGGGGGCGAGGATCTATGGCTACACCTTC.

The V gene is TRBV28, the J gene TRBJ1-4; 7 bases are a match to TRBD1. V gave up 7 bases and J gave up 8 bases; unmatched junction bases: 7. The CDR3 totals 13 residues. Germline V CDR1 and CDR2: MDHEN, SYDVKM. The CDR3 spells CASKGGAWEKLFF. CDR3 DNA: TGTGCCAGCAAAGGGGGCGCTTGGGAAAAACTGTTTTTT.

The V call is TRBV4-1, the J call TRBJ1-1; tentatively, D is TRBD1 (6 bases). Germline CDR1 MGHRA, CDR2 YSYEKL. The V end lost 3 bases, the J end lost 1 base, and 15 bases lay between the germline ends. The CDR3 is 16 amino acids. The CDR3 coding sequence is TGCGCCAGCAGCCAGAGGGACCAGGGGCCGAACACTGAAGCTTTCTTT. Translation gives CASSQRDQGPNTEAFF.

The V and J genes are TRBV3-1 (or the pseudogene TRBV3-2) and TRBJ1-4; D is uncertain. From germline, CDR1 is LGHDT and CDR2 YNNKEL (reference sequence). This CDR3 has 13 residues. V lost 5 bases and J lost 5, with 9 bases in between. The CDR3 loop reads CASSYQENEKLFF. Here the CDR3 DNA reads TGTGCCAGCAGCTACCAGGAAAATGAAAAACTGTTTTTT.

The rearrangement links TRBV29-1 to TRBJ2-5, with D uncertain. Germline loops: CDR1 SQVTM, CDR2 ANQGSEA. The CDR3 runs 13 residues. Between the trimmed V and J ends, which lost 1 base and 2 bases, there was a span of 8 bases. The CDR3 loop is CSVEGKRQETQYF. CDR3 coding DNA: TGCAGCGTTGAAGGGAAGCGACAAGAGACCCAGTACTTC. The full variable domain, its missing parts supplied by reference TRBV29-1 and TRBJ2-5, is SAVISQKPSRDICQRGTSLTIQCQVDSQVTMMFWYRQQPGQSLTLIATANQGSEATYESGFVIDKFPISRPNLTFSTLTVSNMSPEDSSIYLCSVEGKRQETQYFGPGTRLLVL.

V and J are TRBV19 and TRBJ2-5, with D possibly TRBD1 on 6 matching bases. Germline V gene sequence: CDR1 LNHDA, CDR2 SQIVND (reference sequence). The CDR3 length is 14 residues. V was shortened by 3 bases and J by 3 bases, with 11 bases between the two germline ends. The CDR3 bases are TGTGCCAGTAGTATTTGGGGACACAAAGAGACCCAGTACTTC. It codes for CASSIWGHKETQYF.

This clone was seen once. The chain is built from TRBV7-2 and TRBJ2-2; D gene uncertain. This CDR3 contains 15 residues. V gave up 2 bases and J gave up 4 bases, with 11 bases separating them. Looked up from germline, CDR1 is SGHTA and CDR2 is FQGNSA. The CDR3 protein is CASSLTYLPTGELFF. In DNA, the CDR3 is TGTGCCAGCAGCTTAACCTATCTACCCACCGGGGAGCTGTTTTTT.